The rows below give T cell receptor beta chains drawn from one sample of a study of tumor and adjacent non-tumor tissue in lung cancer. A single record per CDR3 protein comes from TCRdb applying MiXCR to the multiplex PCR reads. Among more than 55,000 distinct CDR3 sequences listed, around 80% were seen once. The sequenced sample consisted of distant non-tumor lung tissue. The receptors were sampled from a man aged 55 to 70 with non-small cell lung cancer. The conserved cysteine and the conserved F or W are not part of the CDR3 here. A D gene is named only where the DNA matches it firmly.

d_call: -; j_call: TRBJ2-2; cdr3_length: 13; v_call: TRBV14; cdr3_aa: ASSQNLELTGELF
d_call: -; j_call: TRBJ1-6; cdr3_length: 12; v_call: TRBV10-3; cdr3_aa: AIRGGNSNLPLH
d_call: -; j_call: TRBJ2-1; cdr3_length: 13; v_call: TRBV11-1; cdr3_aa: ATSPTSGPYNEQF
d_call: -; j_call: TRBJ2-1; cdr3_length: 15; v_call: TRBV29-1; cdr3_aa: SVEGGALSGISNEQF
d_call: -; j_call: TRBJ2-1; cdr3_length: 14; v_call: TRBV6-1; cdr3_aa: ASSTLGVSSYNKQF
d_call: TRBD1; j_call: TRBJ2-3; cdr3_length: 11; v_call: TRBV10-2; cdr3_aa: ASEGQGTDTQY
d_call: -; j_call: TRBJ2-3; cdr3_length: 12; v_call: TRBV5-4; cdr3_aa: GSSQQTIADTQY
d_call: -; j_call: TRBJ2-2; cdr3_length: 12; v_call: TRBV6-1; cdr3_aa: ASCEVARAGELF
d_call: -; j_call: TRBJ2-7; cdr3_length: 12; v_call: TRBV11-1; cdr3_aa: ASSSRQTSYEQY
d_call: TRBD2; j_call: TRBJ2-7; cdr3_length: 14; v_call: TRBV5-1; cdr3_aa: VSSLTSAGDLGEQY
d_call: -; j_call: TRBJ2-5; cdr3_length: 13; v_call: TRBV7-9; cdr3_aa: ASSLAAGSGETQY
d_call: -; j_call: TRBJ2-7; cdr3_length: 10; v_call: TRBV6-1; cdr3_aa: ARSERGYEEY
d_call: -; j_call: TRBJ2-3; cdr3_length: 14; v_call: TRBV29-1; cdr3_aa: SVVLTDYTSIDTQY
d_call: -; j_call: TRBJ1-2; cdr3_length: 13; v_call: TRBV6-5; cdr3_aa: ASSYGAWPIGGYT
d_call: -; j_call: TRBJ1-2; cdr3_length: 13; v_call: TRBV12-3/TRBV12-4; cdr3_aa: ASYTGAFTNYGYT
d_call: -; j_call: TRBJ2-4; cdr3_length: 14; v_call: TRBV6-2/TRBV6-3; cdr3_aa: AISPLQGGAKSIQY
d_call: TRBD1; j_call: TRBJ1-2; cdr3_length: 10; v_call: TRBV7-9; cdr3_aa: ASSHDREKYT
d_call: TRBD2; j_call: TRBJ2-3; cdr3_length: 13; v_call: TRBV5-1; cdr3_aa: ASSQLAGDIDTQY
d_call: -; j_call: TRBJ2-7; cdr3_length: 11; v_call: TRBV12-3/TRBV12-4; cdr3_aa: ASSFGNTYEQY
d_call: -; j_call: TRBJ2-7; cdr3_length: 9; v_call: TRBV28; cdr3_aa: ASSMGYRQY
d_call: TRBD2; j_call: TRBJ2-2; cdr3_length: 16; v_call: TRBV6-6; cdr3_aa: PTTPRLAGVPRSGELF
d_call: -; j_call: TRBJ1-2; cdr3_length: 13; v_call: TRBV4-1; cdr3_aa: ASSPTQGNYYGYT
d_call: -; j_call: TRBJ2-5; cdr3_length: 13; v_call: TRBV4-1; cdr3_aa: ASSQAPGRQETQY
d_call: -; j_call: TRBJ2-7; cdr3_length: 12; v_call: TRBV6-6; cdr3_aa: ASRRDTGSYEQY
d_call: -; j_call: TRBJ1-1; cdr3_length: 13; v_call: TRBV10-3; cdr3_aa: AISSPEQGNTEAF
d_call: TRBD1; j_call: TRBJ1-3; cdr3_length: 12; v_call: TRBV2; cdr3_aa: ARSRGDSGNTIY
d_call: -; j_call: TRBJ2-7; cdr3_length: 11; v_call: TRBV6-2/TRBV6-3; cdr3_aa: ASTFGSYYEQY
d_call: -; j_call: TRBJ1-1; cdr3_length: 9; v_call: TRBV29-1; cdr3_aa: SVSENTGAF
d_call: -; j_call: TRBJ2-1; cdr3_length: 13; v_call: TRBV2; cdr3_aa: AISGGRIKSNEQF
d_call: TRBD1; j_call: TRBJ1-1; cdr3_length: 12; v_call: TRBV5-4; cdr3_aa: ASSSQGRGTEAF
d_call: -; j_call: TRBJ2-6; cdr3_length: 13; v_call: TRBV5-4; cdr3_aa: VSSFPSSGANVLT